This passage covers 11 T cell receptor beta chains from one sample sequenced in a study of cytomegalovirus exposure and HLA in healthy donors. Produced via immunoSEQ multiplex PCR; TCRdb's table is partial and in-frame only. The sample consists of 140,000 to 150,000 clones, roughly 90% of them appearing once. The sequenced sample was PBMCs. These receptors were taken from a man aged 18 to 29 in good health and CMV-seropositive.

The CDR3 coding sequence is TGTGCCACCAGCAGTGAGAGGACAGGGGTCAATGAGCAGTTCTTC. Translation: CATSSERTGVNEQFF. This chain uses TRBV15 with TRBJ2-1; 9 bases line up with TRBD1. The V segment lost 3 bases and the J segment 6 bases; nucleotides outside the gene matches: 6. CDR3 length equals 15 residues. In germline, CDR1 is LNHNV, CDR2 YYDKDF (reference sequence). The full variable domain, its missing parts supplied by reference TRBV15 and TRBJ2-1, is DAMVIQNPRYQVTQFGKPVTLSCSQTLNHNVMYWYQQKSSQAPKLLFHYYDKDFNNEADTPDNFQSRRPNTSFCFLDIRSPGLGDTAMYLCATSSERTGVNEQFFGPGTRLTVL.

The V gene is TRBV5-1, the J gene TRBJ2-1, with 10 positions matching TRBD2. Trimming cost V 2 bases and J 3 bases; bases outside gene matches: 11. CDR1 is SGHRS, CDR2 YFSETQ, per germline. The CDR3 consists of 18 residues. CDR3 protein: CASSFVSSSGGNYNEQFF. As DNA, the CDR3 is TGCGCCAGCAGCTTCGTTTCCTCTAGCGGGGGTAACTACAATGAGCAGTTCTTC.

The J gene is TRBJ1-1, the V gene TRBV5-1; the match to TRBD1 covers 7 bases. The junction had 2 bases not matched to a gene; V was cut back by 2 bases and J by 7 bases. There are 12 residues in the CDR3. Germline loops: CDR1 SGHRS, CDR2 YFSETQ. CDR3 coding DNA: TGCGCCAGCAGCTTCCAGGGGGGTGAAGCTTTCTTT. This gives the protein CASSFQGGEAFF.

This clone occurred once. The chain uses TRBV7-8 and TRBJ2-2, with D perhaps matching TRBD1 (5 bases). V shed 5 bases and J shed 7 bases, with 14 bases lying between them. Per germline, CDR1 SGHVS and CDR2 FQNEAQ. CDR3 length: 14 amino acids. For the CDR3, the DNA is TGTGCCAGCAGCCTTAGACAGCGAGGCGGGGAGCTGTTTTTT. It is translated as CASSLRQRGGELFF.

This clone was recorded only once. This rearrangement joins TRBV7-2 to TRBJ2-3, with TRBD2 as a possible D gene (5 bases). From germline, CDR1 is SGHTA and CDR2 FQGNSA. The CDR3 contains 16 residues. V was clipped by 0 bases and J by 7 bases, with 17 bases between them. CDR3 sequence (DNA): TGTGCCAGCAGCTTAGCCCCCACTAGAAGTGGCAATACGCAGTATTTT. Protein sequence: CASSLAPTRSGNTQYF.

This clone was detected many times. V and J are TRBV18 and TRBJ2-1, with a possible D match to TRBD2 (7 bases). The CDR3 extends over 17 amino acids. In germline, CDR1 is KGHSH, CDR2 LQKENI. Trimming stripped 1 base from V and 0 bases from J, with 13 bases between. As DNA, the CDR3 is TGTGCCAGCTCACCACGGGGGGGCCGAAGCTCCTACAATGAGCAGTTCTTC. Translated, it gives CASSPRGGRSSYNEQFF.

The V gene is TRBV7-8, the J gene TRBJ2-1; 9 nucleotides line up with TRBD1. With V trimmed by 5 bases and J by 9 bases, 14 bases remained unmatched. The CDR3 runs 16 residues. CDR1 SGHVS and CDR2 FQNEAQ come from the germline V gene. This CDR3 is CASSPPTGGISGEQFF. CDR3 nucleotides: TGTGCCAGCAGCCCCCCCACAGGGGGCATATCGGGTGAGCAGTTCTTC. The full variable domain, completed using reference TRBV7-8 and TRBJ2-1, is GAGVSQSPRYKVAKRGQDVALRCDPISGHVSLFWYQQALGQGPEFLTYFQNEAQLDKSGLPSDRFFAERPEGSVSTLKIQRTQQEDSAVYLCASSPPTGGISGEQFFGPGTRLTVL.

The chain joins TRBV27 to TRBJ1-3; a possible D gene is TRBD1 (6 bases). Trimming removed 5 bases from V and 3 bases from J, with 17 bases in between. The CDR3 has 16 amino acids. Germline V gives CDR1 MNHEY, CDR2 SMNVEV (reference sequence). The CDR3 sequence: CASSRYSRGYGNTIYF. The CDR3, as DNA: TGTGCCAGCAGTCGCTACTCTAGGGGGTATGGAAACACCATATATTTT.

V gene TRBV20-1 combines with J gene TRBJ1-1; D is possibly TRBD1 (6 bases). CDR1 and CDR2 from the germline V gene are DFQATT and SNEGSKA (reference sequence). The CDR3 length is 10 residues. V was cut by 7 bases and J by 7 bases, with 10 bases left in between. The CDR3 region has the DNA TGCAGTGGAGGGACAAATGAAGCTTTCTTT. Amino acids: CSGGTNEAFF.

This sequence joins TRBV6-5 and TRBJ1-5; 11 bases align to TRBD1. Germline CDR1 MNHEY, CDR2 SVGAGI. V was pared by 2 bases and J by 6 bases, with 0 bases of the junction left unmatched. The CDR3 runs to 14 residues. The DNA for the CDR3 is TGTGCCAGCAGTTACGGGACAGGGGGTCAGCCCCAGCATTTT. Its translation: CASSYGTGGQPQHF.

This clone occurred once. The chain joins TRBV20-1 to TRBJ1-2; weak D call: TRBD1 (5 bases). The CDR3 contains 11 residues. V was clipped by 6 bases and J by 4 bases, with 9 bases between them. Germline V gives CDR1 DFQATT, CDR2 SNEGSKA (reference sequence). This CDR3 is CSAKGVYGYTF. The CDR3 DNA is TGCAGTGCCAAAGGGGTCTATGGCTACACCTTC.